This T cell receptor beta chain is from a study of shared clonotypes between healthy human individuals. Remarks on this clone: The target antigen is unknown.

Whole-study results and caveats: About 5% of naive CD4 clonotypes were shared across a few donors.

The donors were adults (healthy and HIV-negative) with no recent acute infections or vaccinations. Into CD45RA+ naive and CD45RA-negative memory subsets, the CD4+ cells were split. Several immunoSEQ plates held equal portions of the genomic DNA taken from each subset. Using immunoSEQ multiplex PCR, the repertoire was profiled, and TCRdb retains in-frame clones only, with some absent. The sample has fewer than 1.6 million clones, 97% to 99% seen once. The CDR3 extends over 16 amino acids. Germline CDR1 is GTSNPN and CDR2 is SVGIG (reference sequence). Trimming removed 4 bases at V and 4 bases at J, with 22 bases between.

V is TRBV30 and J is TRBJ1-2, with TRBD1 as a possible D gene (6 bases). Sample: naive CD4+ T cells sorted from blood. Indicated subset: CD45RA+ positively selected. The clonotype was recovered from a man aged 25 to 40 in good health. CDR3 sequence (DNA): TGTGCCTGGAAAGGACACAGGGATCAGAGTGGCTATGGCTACACCTTC. Translated: CAWKGHRDQSGYGYTF.